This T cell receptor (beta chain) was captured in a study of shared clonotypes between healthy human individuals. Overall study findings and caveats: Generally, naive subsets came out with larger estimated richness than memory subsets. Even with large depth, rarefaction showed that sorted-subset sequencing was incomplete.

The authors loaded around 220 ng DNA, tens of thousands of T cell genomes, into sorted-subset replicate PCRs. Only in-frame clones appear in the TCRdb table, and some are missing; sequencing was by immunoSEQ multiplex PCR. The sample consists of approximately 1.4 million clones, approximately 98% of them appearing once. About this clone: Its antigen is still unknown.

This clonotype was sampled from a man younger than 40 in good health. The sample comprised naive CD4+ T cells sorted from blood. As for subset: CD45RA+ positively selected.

The CDR3 nucleotides are TGTGCCAGCAGTTTAAAACGGACAGGCGCCGGCTACACCTTC. Protein: CASSLKRTGAGYTF. The chain recombines TRBV28 with TRBJ1-2; 7 bases align to TRBD1. Germline V CDR1 and CDR2: MDHEN, SYDVKM. The CDR3 spans 14 residues. Trimming at V came to 2 bases and at J to 8 bases, leaving 8 bases not matched to a gene.